The 5 T cell receptor beta chains below all came from one sample that was sequenced in a study of T cells in Graves' hyperthyroidism and ophthalmopathy (dated by TCRdb to between 2018 and 2021). Library method: multiplex PCR. Sequencer: Illumina HiSeq 2000. Amplification of TCR beta CDR3 regions was carried out from RNA transcripts. The first round of RT-PCR for the TCR CDR3 was performed with the HTBI primer set and the Qiagen OneStep RT-PCR kit. TCRdb reanalyzed the raw reads on its own, using fastp at Q25 for trimming and MiXCR for clone calling, and kept in-frame beta chains. Rows with one shared CDR3 protein collapse into an entry with the most common genes and DNA. Present in this sample are over 45,000 distinct CDR3 sequences, around half of which were seen just once. Of the sample, roughly a third is held by the ten largest clones. Sequenced sample: peripheral blood or thyroid tissue (not recorded which). The receptor source for this set is a woman aged 50 to 65 with Graves' hyperthyroidism.

This clonotype has only a few counts. This chain links TRBV2 with TRBJ1-2; D might be TRBD1 (5 bases). V was cut by 5 bases and J by 7 bases, with 14 bases left in between. CDR3 length equals 13 residues. In germline, CDR1 is SNHLY, CDR2 FYNNEI. CDR3 amino acids: CASSNGQVGGYTF. The CDR3 DNA sequence: TGTGCCAGCAGTAACGGACAAGTCGGTGGCTACACCTTC.

This chain's CDR3 is CASSTSSYEQYF. The DNA for the CDR3 is TGTGCCAGCAGTACGTCTTCCTACGAGCAGTACTTC. This sequence joins TRBV2 and TRBJ2-7; D gene uncertain. Germline V gene sequence: CDR1 SNHLY, CDR2 FYNNEI. The V end lost 5 bases, the J end lost 1 base, and 6 bases lay between the germline ends. The CDR3 covers 12 residues. Based on the CDR3 plus reference TRBV2 and TRBJ2-7, the full variable domain is EPEVTQTPSHQVTQMGQEVILRCVPISNHLYFYWYRQILGQKVEFLVSFYNNEISEKSEIFDDQFSVERPDGSNFTLKIRSTKLEDSAMYFCASSTSSYEQYFGPGTRLTVT.

Comments on this clonotype: A read error may explain this, as a much larger clone is one base away. The chain employs TRBV5-5 and TRBJ2-3; 9 positions match TRBD2. V shed 2 bases and J 4 bases; nucleotides not matched to a gene: 8. This CDR3 region has 16 residues. Germline CDR1 reads SGHKS; CDR2 reads YYEKEE (reference sequence). Written as DNA, the CDR3 is TGTGCCAGCAGCTTAGAAGCGGGAGGCAGGGCAGATACGCAGTATTTT. Translated, it gives CASSLEAGGRADTQYF.

In the case of this clonotype: Mismatch with germline at one junction end may stem from a read error. The gene calls are TRBV5-1 and TRBJ2-7, with D possibly being TRBD1 or TRBD2 (5 bases each). This CDR3 comprises 12 residues. The germline V gene has CDR1 SGHRS and CDR2 YFSETQ. CDR3 coding DNA: TGTGCCAGCAGCTTGTGGGGGTACGAGCAGTACTTC. Protein sequence: CASSLWGYEQYF.

CDR3 in DNA: TGTGCCAGCAGCCAGGGGACAGGGCACTACGAGCAGTACTTC. Translating it yields CASSQGTGHYEQYF. V gene TRBV7-2 combines with J gene TRBJ2-7; 9 bases align to TRBD1. Germline V CDR1 and CDR2: SGHTA, FQGNSA. The CDR3 length is 14 residues. With V trimmed by 5 bases and J by 3 bases, 5 bases remained unmatched.